The rows below give T cell receptor beta chains drawn from one sample of a study of blood T cell repertoires in COVID-19. Method: immunoSEQ multiplex PCR; TCRdb's copy keeps in-frame clones and lacks some. The repertoire includes 100,000 to 120,000 clones, 81% of them detected once, and approximately 10% sits in the top ten. Material for sequencing was peripheral blood. The receptors come from an older woman with acute or convalescent COVID-19. The CDR3 runs from the conserved cysteine through the conserved F or W. Fields, in order: J gene, clone size, V gene, D gene, CDR3 DNA, CDR3 protein. The D gene is left open where the match is weak. Clone size appears in some rows only: once, few, many, or a class for an expanded clone.

TRBJ2-2	.	TRBV7-2	TRBD2	TGTGCCAGCCATGGGAGGCGGGAGGGATGGACCGGGGAGCTGTTTTTT	CASHGRREGWTGELFF
TRBJ2-3	.	TRBV20-1	.	TGCAGTGCTAGTTCACTAAGAAGTACGCAGTATTTT	CSASSLRSTQYF
TRBJ2-2	.	TRBV7-3	TRBD2	TGTGCCAGCAGCTCAGCGGGAGGCCTCCCCGGGGAGCTGTTTTTT	CASSSAGGLPGELFF
TRBJ2-1	.	TRBV15	TRBD2	TGTGCCACCAGCAGAGGGACTAGAGACAATGAGCAGTTCTTC	CATSRGTRDNEQFF
TRBJ2-1	few	TRBV2	TRBD2	TGTGCCAGCAGTGGTAGCGGGAGGTGGAATGGGCAGTTCTTC	CASSGSGRWNGQFF
TRBJ1-2	.	TRBV5-6	TRBD1	TGTGCCAGCAGTACGGAGTGGGACAGGGCCCCGAGTAACTATGGCTACACCTTC	CASSTEWDRAPSNYGYTF
TRBJ2-2	once	TRBV29-1	TRBD2	TGCAGCGTTGTCGGACTAGCAGGGCCCGGGGAGCTGTTTTTT	CSVVGLAGPGELFF
TRBJ2-5	.	TRBV9	TRBD2	TGTGCCAGCAGCCGCGCGGGGGGCCAAGAGACCCAGTACTTC	CASSRAGGQETQYF
TRBJ2-1	.	TRBV7-2	TRBD2	TGTGCCAGCAGCACAGGACTAGCGGGAGGGGGAAATGAGCAGTTCTTC	CASSTGLAGGGNEQFF
TRBJ1-5	.	TRBV6-2/TRBV6-3	TRBD1	TGTGCCAGCAGTTACCAGCCGGGACAGGGGGTTTATAGCAATCAGCCCCAGCATTTT	CASSYQPGQGVYSNQPQHF
TRBJ2-2	.	TRBV7-3	TRBD2	TGTGCCAGCAGCCCAGCGGGAGGTACCGGGGAGCTGTTTTTT	CASSPAGGTGELFF
TRBJ1-2	.	TRBV7-9	.	TGTGCCAGCAGCTTTGCAGGCGGGGGAGGAAGCTATGGCTACACCTTC	CASSFAGGGGSYGYTF
TRBJ1-6	.	TRBV7-9	.	TGTGCCAGCAGCCACGGACAGACCCCCGGAAGGGCCTATAATTCACCCCTCCACTTT	CASSHGQTPGRAYNSPLHF
TRBJ1-2	.	TRBV21-1	.	TGTGCCAGCAGCAAAGTAGGGGGACTAGGAGGCTACACCTTC	CASSKVGGLGGYTF
TRBJ2-7	.	TRBV30	TRBD2	TGTGCCTGGATCGGGACTAGCGGGAGGGCCTCCGCGGTCTACGAGCAGTACTTC	CAWIGTSGRASAVYEQYF
TRBJ2-5	.	TRBV7-2	TRBD2	TGTGCCAGCTCTCAGCGGGGCCAAGAGACCCAGTACTTC	CASSQRGQETQYF
TRBJ2-3	.	TRBV29-1	.	TGCAGCGTTGACGTCAGGGGTAATCCAGATACGCAGTATTTT	CSVDVRGNPDTQYF
TRBJ2-7	few	TRBV27	TRBD1	TGTGCCAGCAGCCGCTTAGCGGGACAGGGGGGGTACGAGCAGTACTTC	CASSRLAGQGGYEQYF
TRBJ1-6	.	TRBV18	TRBD1	TGTGCCAGCTCACTGGGACAGGCCAATTCACCCCTCCACTTT	CASSLGQANSPLHF
TRBJ1-1	.	TRBV5-6	TRBD1	TGTGCCAGCAGCCCGTTACAGGGGGGGGGCACTGAAGCTTTCTTT	CASSPLQGGGTEAFF
TRBJ2-7	.	TRBV13	TRBD2	TGTGCCAGCAGCCCCGGGACTAGCGAGCAGTACTTC	CASSPGTSEQYF
TRBJ1-4	.	TRBV2	.	TGTGCCAGCAGCGAACGGGGGGATCGTGAAAAACTGTTTTTT	CASSERGDREKLFF
TRBJ2-7	.	TRBV4-1	.	TGCGCCAGCAGCCTAAACACCGCCTCCTACGAGCAGTACTTC	CASSLNTASYEQYF
TRBJ2-5	.	TRBV7-2	TRBD2	TGTGCCAGCAGCCAACTAGCGGGAGGGACGGAGACCCAGTACTTC	CASSQLAGGTETQYF
TRBJ2-5	.	TRBV6-2/TRBV6-3	TRBD1	TGTGCCAGCAGTTACTCGACGATAGGGGGCGGACCAGAGACCCAGTACTTC	CASSYSTIGGGPETQYF
TRBJ1-1	.	TRBV7-9	.	TGTGCCAGCAGCTTAGCGGGCAGGGGCACTGAAGCTTTCTTT	CASSLAGRGTEAFF
TRBJ1-4	.	TRBV10-3	TRBD1	TGTGCCATCAGTGAGTGGGGACAGGGGGCGGATGATGAAAAACTGTTTTTT	CAISEWGQGADDEKLFF
TRBJ2-1	.	TRBV20-1	.	TGCAGTGCTAGTAATCGGGAGTCCTACAATGAGCAGTTCTTC	CSASNRESYNEQFF
TRBJ1-2	once	TRBV9	TRBD1	TGTGCCAGCAGCGTGGGACAGGGGGCGCGAGGCTACACCTTC	CASSVGQGARGYTF
TRBJ2-3	once	TRBV28	TRBD1	TGTGCCAGCAGTTTCGGGACAGGGACAGATACGCAGTATTTT	CASSFGTGTDTQYF
TRBJ2-1	.	TRBV5-6	.	TGTGCCAGCAGCTTGGCAAATGAGCAGTTCTTC	CASSLANEQFF
TRBJ1-5	.	TRBV6-6	.	TGTGCCAGCAGTTATAATCTGCTTTGGGCTGATCAGCCCCAGCATTTT	CASSYNLLWADQPQHF
TRBJ2-2	.	TRBV6-1	TRBD1	TGTGCCAGCAGTGAAGTCCCGCCAGGGGGTAGACCCACCGGGGAGCTGTTTTTT	CASSEVPPGGRPTGELFF
TRBJ2-7	.	TRBV27	.	TGTGCCAGCATATCCGACTATCCCTACGAGCAGTACTTC	CASISDYPYEQYF
TRBJ2-7	.	TRBV9	TRBD1	TGTGCCAGCAGCGTAAGACAGGGGGGTGACGAGCAGTACTTC	CASSVRQGGDEQYF
TRBJ2-7	.	TRBV30	.	TGTGCCTGGAGTGCAGGGCCTACCCCTTCTGGAGAGCAGTACTTC	CAWSAGPTPSGEQYF
TRBJ2-7	few	TRBV19	.	TGTGCCAGTAGTATACGGGACTCCTCGGGCGAGCAGTACTTC	CASSIRDSSGEQYF
TRBJ2-1	.	TRBV5-1	.	TGCGCCAGCACCCAAACAGGGCCCAACTCCTACAATGAGCAGTTCTTC	CASTQTGPNSYNEQFF
TRBJ2-3	.	TRBV4-3	TRBD2	TGCGCCAGCAGCCAAGATATTCGGACTAGCATTAGCACAGATACGCAGTATTTT	CASSQDIRTSISTDTQYF
TRBJ1-6	.	TRBV5-8	TRBD1	TGTGCCAGCAGCTACAGGGGAAGCTCCTATAATTCACCCCTCCACTTT	CASSYRGSSYNSPLHF
TRBJ2-7	.	TRBV28	TRBD2	TGTGCCAGCAGTTACATGCGGGCTAGCGGGAGCTACGAGCAGTACTTC	CASSYMRASGSYEQYF
TRBJ2-3	.	TRBV18	TRBD2	TGTGCCAGCTCACGTTCAACCGGGAGGGGACGCACAGATACGCAGTATTTT	CASSRSTGRGRTDTQYF
TRBJ1-1	.	TRBV12-2	.	TGTGCAAGTCGCCCCCCCCACGGCACTGAAGCTTTCTTT	CASRPPHGTEAFF
TRBJ2-6	.	TRBV27	TRBD2	TGTGCCAGCAGTTTGGGTCTAGCGGGAGTTAGATCTGGGGCCAACGTCCTGACTTTC	CASSLGLAGVRSGANVLTF
TRBJ1-3	.	TRBV19	.	TGTGCCAGTAGTATGAGGGCTCCTGCTGGAAACACCATATATTTT	CASSMRAPAGNTIYF
TRBJ2-3	.	TRBV20-1	.	TGCAGTGCTAGTGTTCTTTCCGGCACAGATACGCAGTATTTT	CSASVLSGTDTQYF
TRBJ2-3	.	TRBV7-3	TRBD2	TGTGCCAGCAGCACCGGGGGGGCCTTCACAGATACGCAGTATTTT	CASSTGGAFTDTQYF
TRBJ1-6	.	TRBV2	.	TGTGCCAGCGGGGCCCCACCTCGGGCCCTCCACTTT	CASGAPPRALHF
TRBJ2-5	.	TRBV6-6	.	TGTGCCAGGGAGAAGGGGCAGGACCATCAAGAGACCCAGTACTTC	CAREKGQDHQETQYF
TRBJ1-1	.	TRBV9	.	TGTGCCAGCAGCAAAACGGAGTTGACAGCGATGAACACTGAAGCTTTCTTT	CASSKTELTAMNTEAFF
TRBJ2-2	.	TRBV15	TRBD2	TGTGCCACCAGCAGAGATGTCGGGGGGAGGAACACCGGGGAGCTGTTTTTT	CATSRDVGGRNTGELFF
TRBJ2-1	.	TRBV5-1	TRBD2	TGCGCCAGCAGCTTCTCTACCTACTCTAGCGGGACTGGAAATGAGCAGTTCTTC	CASSFSTYSSGTGNEQFF
TRBJ2-5	once	TRBV10-3	.	TGTGCCATCAGTGAGTCGACAGAAGAGACCCAGTACTTC	CAISESTEETQYF
TRBJ1-2	.	TRBV28	.	TGTGCCAGCAGTCCCCCGGGGGGCTCGGCTAACTATGGCTACACCTTC	CASSPPGGSANYGYTF
TRBJ2-5	.	TRBV6-5	.	TGTGCCAGCAGCCCGCGGCAAGAGACCCAGTACTTC	CASSPRQETQYF
TRBJ1-5	.	TRBV27	.	TGTGCCAGCAGTCCCTTGGGGGAGCGGGGTAGGTCAGGTCAGCCCCAGCATTTT	CASSPLGERGRSGQPQHF
TRBJ2-1	.	TRBV30	.	TGTGCCTGGAGTGTACAAGGCGGAGGGGCACAGTTCTTC	CAWSVQGGGAQFF
TRBJ1-6	.	TRBV7-9	.	TGTGCCAGCAGCCCCGGGGTGGGAAGGAATTCACCCCTCCACTTT	CASSPGVGRNSPLHF
TRBJ2-3	.	TRBV5-1	.	TGCGCCAGCAGCTTACTTGGACTCGTCACAGATACGCAGTATTTT	CASSLLGLVTDTQYF
TRBJ2-1	.	TRBV14	.	TGTGCCAGCAGCCACCCAGGGCCGACAGCCCCCGGCGGCTCCTACAATGAGCAGTTCTTC	CASSHPGPTAPGGSYNEQFF